This T cell receptor beta chain was identified in a study of blood T cell repertoires in COVID-19 (dated by TCRdb to 2020 to 2021). Background for the entire study: Samples from collaborators originated in the United States, Italy and Spain and spanned both the acute and convalescent phases of COVID-19. The prospective study material was composed of cDNA or gDNA derived from T cells, B-cell-depleted T cells, or PBMCs. The dataset comprised deeply sampled blood TCRbeta repertoires from subjects exposed to, actively infected with, or recovered from COVID-19. A freely available public database, intended as a resource for researchers studying the immune response to SARS-CoV-2, is where the repertoires were released. The samples were drawn from the first 160 participants of the ongoing ImmuneRACE study and from roughly 1,300 subjects provided by 6 global collaborators. Nearly every sample came with metadata listing a de-identified subject ID, COVID-19 status, age in years and sex. Where available, HLA class I and class II types were obtained from metadata supplied by the sample provider rather than from assay-based typing. Paper-wide results and their limitations: How much clinical and demographic metadata was included differed by source and by participant, and the metadata was provided uncurated.

The collaborating institutions used their own protocols to collect whole blood in K2EDTA tubes. For TCRbeta analysis, collaborators shipped samples as frozen whole blood, isolated PBMCs, or DNA extracted from either of those sample types. CDR1 and CDR2, per the germline V gene, are MNHEY and SVGAGI. V gives up 6 bases and J gives up 9 bases, and the segment between their germline ends measures 15 bases. From cysteine to phenylalanine, the CDR3 is 13 amino acids long. Solely the CDR3 DNA is kept, with 39 bases framed from the first base. Of note for this clone: Its antigen remains undetermined. The input lacks base qualities; no much larger clone sits a single base away.

TCRbeta CDR3 regions were amplified from genomic DNA by means of the immunoSEQ Assay, a bias-controlled multiplex PCR. Turning to the authors' computational methods: The number of nucleated cells in each sample was estimated by amplification of reference gene primers within the assay. To quantify the absolute abundance of each unique TCRbeta CDR3 rearrangement, sequence reads were collapsed and filtered. Productive Simpson clonality was computed per sample as the square root of Simpson's diversity index over productive rearrangements. In TCRdb, the immuneACCESS table is reduced to in-frame sequences with V and J assigned. These tables do not hold every clone; where another copy was compared, an unresolved V gene accounts for under half, and the others remain unexplained. V and J calls and clone size come straight from that table; D and trimming were deduced from the DNA. Counted in this sample were about 80,000 clones; around 77% of them appeared once. 16% of the sample comes from the top ten.

The V and J genes are TRBV6-5 and TRBJ1-5; 6 matching bases give a weak D call of TRBD1. The specimen was peripheral blood. This TCR was recovered from a man in his sixties or seventies with active or convalescent COVID-19. The nucleotides read TGTGCCAGCAGGATGGGAGAGGGGGTGCCCCAGCATTTT. It encodes CASRMGEGVPQHF.